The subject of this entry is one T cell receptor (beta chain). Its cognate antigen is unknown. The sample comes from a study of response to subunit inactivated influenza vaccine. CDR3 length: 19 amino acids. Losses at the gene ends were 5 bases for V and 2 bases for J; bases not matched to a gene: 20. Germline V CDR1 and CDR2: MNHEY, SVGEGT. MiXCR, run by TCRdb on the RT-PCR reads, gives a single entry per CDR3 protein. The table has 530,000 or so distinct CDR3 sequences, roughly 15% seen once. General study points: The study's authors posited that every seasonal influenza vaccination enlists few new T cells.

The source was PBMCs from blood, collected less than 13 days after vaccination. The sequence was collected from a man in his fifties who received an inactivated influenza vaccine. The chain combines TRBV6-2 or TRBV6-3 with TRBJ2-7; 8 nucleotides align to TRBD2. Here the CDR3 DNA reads TGTGCCAGCAGTCGGTGGGGGTCCTTAAGCGGGAGAGCTGCCTACGAGCAGTACTTC. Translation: CASSRWGSLSGRAAYEQYF.